This T cell receptor (beta chain) was recovered during a study of metastatic and nonmetastatic thyroid tumors. Study overall: Repertoires of blood and of tissue (tumor or nodule) from malignant and benign thyroid patients were compared. General study points: Patients with malignant thyroid tumors reportedly had significantly higher TCR beta diversity than those with benign nodules, in blood and tumor.

Details on this clone: Its antigen is not identified.

In the original analysis: The study took CDR3 differences across clinicopathological groups and made a distant-metastasis classifier for papillary thyroid cancer from them. With MiXCR, TCRdb reprocessed the PCR reads. TCRdb, not the original authors, processed these V and J calls. The sample includes more than 40,000 clones, less than 20% of them seen just once. Germline V gene data show CDR1 as SGHAT and CDR2 as FQNNGV. The CDR3 consists of 16 residues. Trimming cost V 3 bases and J 0 bases, with 11 bases left between them. Nobody among the patients had been given any treatment before thyroid surgery.

The receptor comes from a female donor with papillary thyroid cancer or a benign thyroid nodule (not recorded which). Some clones in this sample may be carry-over from other donors' samples. This chain links TRBV11-2 with TRBJ2-2; no firm D call. Input material: blood. This CDR3 reads CASSFDITANTGELFF. CDR3 in DNA: TGTGCCAGCAGCTTCGATATCACCGCGAACACCGGGGAGCTGTTTTTT.